These 5 T cell receptor beta chains originate from one sample sequenced in a study of T-cell reconstitution after alpha-beta-depleted transplantation in children. It was with unique molecular identifiers that the TCRbeta library was prepared. From the PCR reads, TCRdb called clonotypes with MiXCR, one entry per CDR3 protein. The sample shows more than 200,000 distinct CDR3 sequences, 25% of them seen only once. The sample consisted of PBMCs, taken before TCRalphabeta/CD19-depleted stem cell transplant. These TCRs come from a girl aged 2-10 years with Fanconi anemia, due to receive a stem cell transplant.

V is TRBV6-5 and J is TRBJ1-1; D is ambiguous. This CDR3 spans 14 amino acids. Trimming stripped 0 bases from V and 0 bases from J, with 5 bases between. Germline V gene lookup returns CDR1 MNHEY and CDR2 SVGAGI. CDR3 loop: CASSYSAVNTEAFF. CDR3 sequence (DNA): TGTGCCAGCAGTTACTCGGCGGTGAACACTGAAGCTTTCTTT.

This clonotype occurred a few times. The chain recombines TRBV20-1 with TRBJ2-3; possible D gene TRBD2, 6 bases. The length of the CDR3 is 15 residues. Germline lookup yields CDR1 DFQATT and CDR2 SNEGSKA (reference sequence). V shed 6 bases and J shed 1 base, with 17 bases lying between them. The CDR3 coding sequence is TGCAGTGCGCGGCGGGGCGGAAAACGCACAGATACGCAGTATTTT. Amino acids: CSARRGGKRTDTQYF.

This clonotype came up a few times. The V call is TRBV6-2 or TRBV6-3, the J call TRBJ2-2, with 15 bases fitting TRBD2. Germline V lookup: CDR1 MNHEY, CDR2 SVGEGT. The CDR3 runs 21 residues. The ends lost 5 bases at V and 3 bases at J; junction bases unmatched: 16. CDR3 region: CASSLTPGLAGGPLDTGELFF. In DNA, the CDR3 is TGTGCCAGCAGTCTGACTCCCGGACTAGCGGGAGGGCCCTTGGACACCGGGGAGCTGTTTTTT.

At least ten counts were recorded for this clonotype. The genes are TRBV29-1 and TRBJ2-2, with D perhaps matching TRBD1 (6 bases). This CDR3 has 14 amino acids. Per the germline V gene, CDR1 is SQVTM and CDR2 is ANQGSEA. Trimming removed 6 bases at V and 0 bases at J, with 11 bases between. The DNA of the CDR3 is TGCAGCGTACCGAGGACAGCGAACACCGGGGAGCTGTTTTTT. It is translated as CSVPRTANTGELFF.

This rearrangement joins TRBV9 to TRBJ2-7, with TRBD2 matching 7 bases. CDR3 size: 14 residues. Per germline, CDR1 SGDLS and CDR2 YYNGEE. V lost 4 bases, J lost 2 bases, and 6 bases stayed unmatched. The CDR3 coding sequence is TGTGCCAGCAGCCTCGGGGGGAACACCTACGAGCAGTACTTC. It codes for CASSLGGNTYEQYF.